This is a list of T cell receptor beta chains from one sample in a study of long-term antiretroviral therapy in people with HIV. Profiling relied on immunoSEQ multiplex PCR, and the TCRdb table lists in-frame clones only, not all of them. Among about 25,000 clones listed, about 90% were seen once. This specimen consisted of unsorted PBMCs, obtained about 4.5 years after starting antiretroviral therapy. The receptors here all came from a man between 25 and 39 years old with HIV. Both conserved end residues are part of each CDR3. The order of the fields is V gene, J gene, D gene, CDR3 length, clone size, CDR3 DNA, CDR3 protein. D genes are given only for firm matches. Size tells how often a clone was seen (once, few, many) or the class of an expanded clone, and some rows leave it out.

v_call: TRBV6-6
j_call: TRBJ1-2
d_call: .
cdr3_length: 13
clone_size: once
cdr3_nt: TGTGCCAGCACCCAAGGGAGGGAAGGAGGCTACACCTTC
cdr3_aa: CASTQGREGGYTF

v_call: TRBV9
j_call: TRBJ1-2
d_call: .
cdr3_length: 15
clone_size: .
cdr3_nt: TGTGCCAGCAGCGTAGGGGTCACAGGACAATATGGCTACACCTTC
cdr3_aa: CASSVGVTGQYGYTF

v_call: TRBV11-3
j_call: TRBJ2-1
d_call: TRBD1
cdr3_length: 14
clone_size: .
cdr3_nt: TGTGCCGAAAGTGAGACAGGGTCCCCCAATGAGCAGTTCTTC
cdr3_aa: CAESETGSPNEQFF

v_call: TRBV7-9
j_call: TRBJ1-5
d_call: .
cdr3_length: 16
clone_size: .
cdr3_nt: TGTGCCAGCAGCACCAATACAGGGACTAGCCATCAGCCCCAGCATTTT
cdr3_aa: CASSTNTGTSHQPQHF

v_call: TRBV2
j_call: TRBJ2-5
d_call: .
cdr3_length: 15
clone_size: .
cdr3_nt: TGTGCCAGCAGTGAAGTGGGGGGGGCCCAAGAGACCCAGTACTTC
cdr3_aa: CASSEVGGAQETQYF

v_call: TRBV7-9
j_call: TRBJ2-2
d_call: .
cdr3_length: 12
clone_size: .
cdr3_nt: TGTGCCAGCAGCCTGCCCGAGGGGGAGTGGTTTTTT
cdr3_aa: CASSLPEGEWFF

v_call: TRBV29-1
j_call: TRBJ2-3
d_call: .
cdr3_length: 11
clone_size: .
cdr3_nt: TGCAGCGTCTCTAGCACAGATACGCAGTATTTT
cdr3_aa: CSVSSTDTQYF

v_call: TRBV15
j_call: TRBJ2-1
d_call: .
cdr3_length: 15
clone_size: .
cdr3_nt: TGTGCCACCAGCAGAGCCTACCTAAAGGGTAATGAGCAGTTCTTC
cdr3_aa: CATSRAYLKGNEQFF

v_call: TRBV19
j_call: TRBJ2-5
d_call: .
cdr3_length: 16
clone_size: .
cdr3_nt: TGTGCCAGTAGTTCCCCTGGGGACATAACCCAAGAGACCCAGTACTTC
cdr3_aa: CASSSPGDITQETQYF

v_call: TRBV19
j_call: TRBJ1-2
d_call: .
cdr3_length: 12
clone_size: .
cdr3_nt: TGTGCCAGTAGTATATGGCAAGATGGCTACACCTTC
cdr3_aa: CASSIWQDGYTF

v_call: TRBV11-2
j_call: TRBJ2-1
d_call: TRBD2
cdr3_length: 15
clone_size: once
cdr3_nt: TGTGCCAGCAGCTCACCTAGCGGGAGAGTCAATGAGCAGTTCTTC
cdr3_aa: CASSSPSGRVNEQFF

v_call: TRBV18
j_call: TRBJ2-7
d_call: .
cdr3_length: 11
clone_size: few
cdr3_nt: TGTGCCAGCTCTGCCGGGAACGAGCAGTACTTC
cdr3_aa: CASSAGNEQYF

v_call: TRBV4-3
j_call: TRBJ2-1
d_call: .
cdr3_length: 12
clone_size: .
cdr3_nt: TGCGCCAGCAGCCAAGGAAAGAATGAGCAGTTCTTC
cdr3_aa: CASSQGKNEQFF

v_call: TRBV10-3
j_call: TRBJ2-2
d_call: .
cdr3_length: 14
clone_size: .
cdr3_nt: TGTGCCTCGGCCGGGACTCCAGACACCGGGGAGCTGTTTTTT
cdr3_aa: CASAGTPDTGELFF

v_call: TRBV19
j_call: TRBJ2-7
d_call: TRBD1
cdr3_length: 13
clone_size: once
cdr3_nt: TGTGCCAGTAGTGGGACAGGGATTCGGGGGCAGTACTTC
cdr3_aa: CASSGTGIRGQYF

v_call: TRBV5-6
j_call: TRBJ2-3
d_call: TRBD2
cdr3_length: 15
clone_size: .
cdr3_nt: TGTGCCAGCAGCTTTGGCGGGGGACCCACAGATACGCAGTATTTT
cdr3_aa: CASSFGGGPTDTQYF

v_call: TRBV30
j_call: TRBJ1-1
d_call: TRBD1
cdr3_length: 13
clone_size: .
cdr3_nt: TGTGCCTGGAACCCAGGGGGGTGGACTGAAGCTTTCTTT
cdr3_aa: CAWNPGGWTEAFF

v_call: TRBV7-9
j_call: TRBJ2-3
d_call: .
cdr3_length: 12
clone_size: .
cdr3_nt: TGTGCCAGCAGCCCATTCACAGATACGCAGTATTTT
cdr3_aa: CASSPFTDTQYF

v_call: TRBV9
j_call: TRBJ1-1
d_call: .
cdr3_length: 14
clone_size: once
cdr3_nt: TGTGCCAGCAGCGTAGATCCGAGGAACACTGAAGCTTTCTTT
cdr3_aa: CASSVDPRNTEAFF

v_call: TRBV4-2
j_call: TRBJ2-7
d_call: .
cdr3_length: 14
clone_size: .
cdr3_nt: TGTGCCAGCAGCCAAGAAACTAGCCCCTACGAGCAGTACTTC
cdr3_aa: CASSQETSPYEQYF

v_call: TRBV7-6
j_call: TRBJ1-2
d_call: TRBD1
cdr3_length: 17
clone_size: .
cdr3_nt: TGTGCCAGCAGCTTGGGACAGGGAAGGGCGAATAGTCATGGCTACACCTTC
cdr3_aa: CASSLGQGRANSHGYTF

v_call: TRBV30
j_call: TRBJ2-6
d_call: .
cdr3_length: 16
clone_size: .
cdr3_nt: TGTGCCGGGAATACGGACCGCAGCTCTGGGGCCAACGTCCTGACTTTC
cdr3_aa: CAGNTDRSSGANVLTF

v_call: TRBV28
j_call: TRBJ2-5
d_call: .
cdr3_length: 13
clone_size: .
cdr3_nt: TGTGCCAGCAGTTTCGAGGGACAAGAGACCCAGTACTTC
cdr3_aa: CASSFEGQETQYF

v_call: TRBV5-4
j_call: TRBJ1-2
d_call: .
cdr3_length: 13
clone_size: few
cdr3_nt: TGTGCCAGCAGCTTGAGGTCAGGCTATGGCTACACCTTC
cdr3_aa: CASSLRSGYGYTF